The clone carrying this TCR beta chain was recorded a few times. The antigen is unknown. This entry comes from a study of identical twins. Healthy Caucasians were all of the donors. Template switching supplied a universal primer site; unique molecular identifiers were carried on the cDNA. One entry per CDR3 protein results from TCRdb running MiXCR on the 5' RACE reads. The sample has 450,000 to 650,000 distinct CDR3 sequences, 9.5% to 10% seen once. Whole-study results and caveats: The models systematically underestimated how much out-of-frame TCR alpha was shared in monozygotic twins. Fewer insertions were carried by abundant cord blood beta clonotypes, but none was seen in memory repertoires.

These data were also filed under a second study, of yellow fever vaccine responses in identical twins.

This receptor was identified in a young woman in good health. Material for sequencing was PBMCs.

CDR3 sequence reads: CASSWGVRGSSYNEQFF. The CDR3 nucleotides read TGTGCCAGCAGCTGGGGGGTGCGGGGCAGCTCCTACAATGAGCAGTTCTTC. The gene calls are TRBV11-2 and TRBJ2-1; tentative D call: TRBD2 (6 bases). With 4 bases removed from V and 0 bases from J, the gap between germline ends came to 16 bases. CDR3 length equals 17 residues. The germline V gene encodes CDR1 SGHAT and CDR2 FQNNGV.